Described below is a single T cell receptor (beta chain) sequence and its context. This clonotype showed up just a few times. The antigen this receptor binds is unknown. One base away there is no much larger clone; base qualities are not given. The sample is drawn from a study of Graves' ophthalmopathy and Graves' hyperthyroidism (dated by TCRdb to 2016 to 2019). Some background on the complete study: Peripheral blood was collected at initial diagnosis, prior to any treatment. TCR beta repertoire signatures were used to distinguish Graves' ophthalmopathy from Graves' hyperthyroidism and to predict progression to ophthalmopathy. In total, around 140 blood samples were TCR-sequenced: 40 to 45 ophthalmopathy, roughly 80 hyperthyroidism and some 17 hyperthyroidism-to-ophthalmopathy patients. To explore V-J signatures distinguishing ophthalmopathy from hyperthyroidism, a discovery set of roughly 100 patients (fewer than 45 ophthalmopathy, 55 to 60 stable hyperthyroidism) was enrolled. For independent validation, a separate cohort was made up of fewer than 20 hyperthyroidism patients plus 17 patients who later progressed from hyperthyroidism to ophthalmopathy. In a handful of hyperthyroidism patients, the T-cell repertoires found in thyroid tissue were compared with those found in blood. After sampling, hyperthyroidism patients received methimazole starting at 30 mg daily, and ophthalmopathy patients received high-dose intravenous methylprednisolone.

Hyperthyroidism was defined as stable when no progression to ophthalmopathy occurred within 18 months of follow-up. Patients with hyperthyroidism were aged 18 to 65 years, had been newly diagnosed, and had a disease duration of less than 2 months. Patients with other autoimmune diseases, uncontrolled infections, pregnancy or lactation were excluded. Diagnosis was based on clinical symptoms, serum thyroxine, TRAb, thyroid ultrasound and orbital computed tomography. Using Ficoll-Paque density gradient centrifugation, PBMCs were isolated from about 9.4 ml of fresh peripheral blood. Total RNA was extracted using Trizol reagent, and RNA quality was checked on an Agilent 2100 Bioanalyzer. Broader findings and caveats from the paper: Most expanded thyroid clonotypes with frequency above 0.001 were also detected in blood, suggesting blood repertoires may reflect the thyroid immune response. Sample size was not statistically predetermined, and group allocation was not concealed from the investigators. In cross-validation, the 13-signature model distinguished ophthalmopathy from stable hyperthyroidism with nearly 90% sensitivity and roughly 84% specificity, while in the test set the corresponding values were roughly 80% and 75%. In validation, the model predicted ophthalmopathy progression with 70.59% sensitivity and approximately 72% specificity; about a dozen predicted patients were CT-confirmed with GO in a median of about 6.1 months.

The CDR3 goes from the cysteine to the phenylalanine over 15 residues. The CDR3 DNA has 45 bases and is translated from base 1. Reading the germline V gene gives CDR1 SGHAT and CDR2 FQNNGV. The junction shows trimming of 5 bases on V and 0 bases on J, plus 8 bases between the germline ends. For repertoire sequencing, TCR beta CDR3 regions were amplified from RNA transcripts. A first-round RT-PCR used HTBI primers with the Qiagen OneStep RT-PCR kit, followed by a second-round multiplex PCR, size selection and purification. Libraries were sequenced paired-end with 100 bp reads on an Illumina HiSeq2000. The authors' pipeline ran thus. SOAPnuke was used to process the reads, removing any read that contained adapters or uncalled bases, had a mean Phred below 15, or lacked an exact match to the constant primer or identifier. COPE v1.2.5 was used to merge high-quality paired reads. Clonotypes were defined as unique nucleotide sequences and were aligned to IMGT TRB V, D and J references using MiTCR v1.1. Only V-J combinations with frequency above 0.0001 were analysed, covering 99.2% of repertoires. For each V-J combination, a TCR clonal expansion and chaos score was defined as F50 clonal expansion divided by the chaos observed in the TCRdist matrix. Welch's t-statistics and random forest were used to reduce features to about 14 V-J combinations, which were fed into a naive Bayes classifier. The Morisita-Horn index was used to measure how similar the thyroid and blood repertoires were. TCRdb took the public reads, trimmed them with fastp at Q25, ran MiXCR for clone calling and kept in-frame beta chains. Each CDR3 protein gets just one entry, which takes the most common genes and DNA from the rows behind it. Here the V and J calls rest on TCRdb's processing, not on the authors' analysis. For this sample the table gives more than 300,000 distinct CDR3 sequences, of which approximately 18% were detected only once. The top ten clonotypes cover 2% to 3% of the sample.

This receptor was taken from an adult woman with stable Graves' hyperthyroidism. The sequencing sample was made of peripheral blood. Here the chain combines TRBV11-2 and TRBJ2-6, with no D gene named confidently. The sequenced DNA is TGTGCCAGCAGCAAAAGGAGCTCTGGGGCCAACGTCCTGACTTTC. Its coded protein is CASSKRSSGANVLTF. When the CDR3 is completed using the reference TRBV11-2 and TRBJ2-6 genes on either side, the full variable domain is EAGVAQSPRYKIIEKRQSVAFWCNPISGHATLYWYQQILGQGPKLLIQFQNNGVVDDSQLPKDRFSAERLKGVDSTLKIQPAKLEDSAVYLCASSKRSSGANVLTFGAGSRLTVL.